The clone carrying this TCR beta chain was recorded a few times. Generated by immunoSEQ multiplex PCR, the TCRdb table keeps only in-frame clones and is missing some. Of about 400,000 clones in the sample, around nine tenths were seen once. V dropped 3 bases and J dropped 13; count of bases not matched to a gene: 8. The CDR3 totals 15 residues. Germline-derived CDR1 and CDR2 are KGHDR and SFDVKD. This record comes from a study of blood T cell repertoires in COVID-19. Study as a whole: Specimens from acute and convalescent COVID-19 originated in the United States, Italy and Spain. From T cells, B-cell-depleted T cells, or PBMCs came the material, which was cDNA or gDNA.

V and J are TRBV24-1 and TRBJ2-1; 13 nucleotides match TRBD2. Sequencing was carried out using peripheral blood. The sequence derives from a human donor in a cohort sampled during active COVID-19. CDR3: CATSDPRTSGRSQFF. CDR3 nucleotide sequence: TGTGCCACCAGTGATCCTCGGACTAGCGGGAGATCCCAGTTCTTC.